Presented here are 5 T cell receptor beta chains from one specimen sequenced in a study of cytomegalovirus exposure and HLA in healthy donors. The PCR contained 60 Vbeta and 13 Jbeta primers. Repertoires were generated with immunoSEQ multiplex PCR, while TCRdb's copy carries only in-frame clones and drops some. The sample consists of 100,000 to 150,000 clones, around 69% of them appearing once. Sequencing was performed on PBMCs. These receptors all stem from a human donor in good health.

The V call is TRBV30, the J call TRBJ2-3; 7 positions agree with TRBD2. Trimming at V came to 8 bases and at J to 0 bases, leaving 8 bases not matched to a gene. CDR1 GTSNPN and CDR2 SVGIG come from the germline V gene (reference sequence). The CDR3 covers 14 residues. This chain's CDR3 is CALGGEGSTDTQYF. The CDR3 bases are TGTGCCCTCGGAGGGGAGGGAAGCACAGATACGCAGTATTTT. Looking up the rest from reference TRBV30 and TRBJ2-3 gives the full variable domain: SQTIHQWPATLVQPVGSPLSLECTVEGTSNPNLYWYRQAAGRGLQLLFYSVGIGQISSEVPQNLSASRPQDRQFILSSKKLLLSDSGFYLCALGGEGSTDTQYFGPGTRLTVL.

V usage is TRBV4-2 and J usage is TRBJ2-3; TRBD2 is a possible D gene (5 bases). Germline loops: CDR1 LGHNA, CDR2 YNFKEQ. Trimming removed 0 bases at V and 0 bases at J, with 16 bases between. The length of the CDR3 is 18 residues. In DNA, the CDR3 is TGTGCCAGCAGCCAAGATCGGGATGGGGAGCCTAGCACAGATACGCAGTATTTT. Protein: CASSQDRDGEPSTDTQYF.

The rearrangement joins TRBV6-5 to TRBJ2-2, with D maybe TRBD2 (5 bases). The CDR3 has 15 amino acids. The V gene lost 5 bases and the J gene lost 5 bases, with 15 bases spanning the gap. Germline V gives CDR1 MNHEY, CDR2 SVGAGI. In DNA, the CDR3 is TGTGCCAGCAGTCGCCACGAGGACTCAACCGGGGAGCTGTTTTTT. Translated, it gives CASSRHEDSTGELFF.

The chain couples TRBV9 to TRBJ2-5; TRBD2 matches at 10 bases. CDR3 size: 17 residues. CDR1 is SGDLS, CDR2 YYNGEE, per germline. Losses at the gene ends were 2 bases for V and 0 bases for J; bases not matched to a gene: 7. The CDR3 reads CASSVSGGISYQETQYF. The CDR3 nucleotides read TGTGCCAGCAGCGTTAGCGGGGGGATCTCCTACCAAGAGACCCAGTACTTC.

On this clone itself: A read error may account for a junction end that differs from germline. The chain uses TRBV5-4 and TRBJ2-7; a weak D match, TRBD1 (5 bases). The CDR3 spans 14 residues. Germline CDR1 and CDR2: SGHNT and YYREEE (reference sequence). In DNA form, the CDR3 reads TGTGCCAGCAGCTTGGCCTCGGGCAGGGATCGCTTCAAATTC. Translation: CASSLASGRDRFKF.